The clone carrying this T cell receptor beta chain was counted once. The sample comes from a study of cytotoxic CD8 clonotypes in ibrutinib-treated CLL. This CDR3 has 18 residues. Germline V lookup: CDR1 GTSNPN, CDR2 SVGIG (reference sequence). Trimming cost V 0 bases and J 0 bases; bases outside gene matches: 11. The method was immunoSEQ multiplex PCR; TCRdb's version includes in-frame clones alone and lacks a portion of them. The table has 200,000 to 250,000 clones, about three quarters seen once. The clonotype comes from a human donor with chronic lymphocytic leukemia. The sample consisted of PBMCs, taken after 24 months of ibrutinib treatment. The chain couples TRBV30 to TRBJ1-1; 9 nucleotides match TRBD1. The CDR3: CAWSVILGQGIMNTEAFF. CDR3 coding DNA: TGTGCCTGGAGTGTAATCTTAGGACAGGGGATCATGAACACTGAAGCTTTCTTT.